The source of this T cell receptor (beta chain) is a study of T cell changes during pregnancy in multiple sclerosis. TCRdb's table, derived via immunoSEQ multiplex PCR, lists solely in-frame clones and lacks some. The repertoire holds tens of thousands of clones, with roughly 92% as singletons. Between the trimmed V and J ends, which lost 0 bases and 1 base, there was a span of 6 bases. The CDR3 is 14 amino acids. CDR1 and CDR2 from the germline V gene are MNHNY and SVGAGI (reference sequence). This material consisted of CD4+ T cells from peripheral blood mononuclear cells, taken before pregnancy. The receptor comes from a female donor with multiple sclerosis, enrolled in a pregnancy study. The rearrangement links TRBV6-6 to TRBJ1-1; the D is unclear. The CDR3 nucleotides are TGTGCCAGCAGTTACTCGGGCAGGAACACTGAAGCTTTCTTT. It specifies CASSYSGRNTEAFF.